The clone carrying this TCR beta chain came up a few times. As yet, its antigen is unknown. This sample is drawn from a study of T-cell memory formation after mild COVID-19. General observations from the study: Of the contracting clones, CD4+ ones lay mainly in CM and EM, and CD8+ ones in EMRA. Clones shrinking from day 15 to 85 showed even CD4/CD8 mixes; later expanders tilted CD4+. Cross-reactive memory apparently joined, as some responding clones appeared in pre-infection memory.

This CDR3 region has 14 residues. Germline CDR1 reads SGHRS; CDR2 reads YFSETQ. Trimming removed 0 bases at V and 1 base at J, with 7 bases between. Constant-segment primers served in 5'RACE that generated TCR alpha and TCR beta cDNA libraries bearing sample barcodes and UMIs. MiXCR was run by TCRdb on the 5' RACE reads, yielding one entry per CDR3 protein. The repertoire holds fewer than 350,000 distinct CDR3 sequences, with about 15% as singletons. The sequence came from a man aged 18 to 29 who had mild COVID-19 (a few samples of this study predate the infection). Cell type and time point are not known. Sequences were obtained from PBMCs or a T cell subset sorted from them (not recorded which). The chain combines TRBV5-1 with TRBJ1-1; no definite D call. The CDR3 region is CASSLVAGNTEAFF. CDR3 sequence (DNA): TGCGCCAGCAGCTTGGTTGCGGGGAACACTGAAGCTTTCTTT.